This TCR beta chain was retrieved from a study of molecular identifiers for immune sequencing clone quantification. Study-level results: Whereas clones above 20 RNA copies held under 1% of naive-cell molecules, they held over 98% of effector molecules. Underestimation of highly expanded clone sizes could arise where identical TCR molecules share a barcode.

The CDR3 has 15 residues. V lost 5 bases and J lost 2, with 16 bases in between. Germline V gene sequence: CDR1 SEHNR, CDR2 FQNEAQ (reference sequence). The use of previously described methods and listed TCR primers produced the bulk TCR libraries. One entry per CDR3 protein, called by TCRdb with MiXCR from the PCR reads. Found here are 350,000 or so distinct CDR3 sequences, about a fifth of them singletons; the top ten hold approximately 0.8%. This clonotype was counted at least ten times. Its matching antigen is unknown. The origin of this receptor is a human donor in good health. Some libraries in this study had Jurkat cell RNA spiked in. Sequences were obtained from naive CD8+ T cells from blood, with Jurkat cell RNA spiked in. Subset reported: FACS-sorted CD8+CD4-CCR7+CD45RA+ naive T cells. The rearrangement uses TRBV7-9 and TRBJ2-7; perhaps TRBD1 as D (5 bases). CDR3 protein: CASSRTDKRAYEQYF. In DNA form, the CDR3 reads TGTGCCAGCAGCCGGACGGACAAACGAGCCTACGAGCAGTACTTC.